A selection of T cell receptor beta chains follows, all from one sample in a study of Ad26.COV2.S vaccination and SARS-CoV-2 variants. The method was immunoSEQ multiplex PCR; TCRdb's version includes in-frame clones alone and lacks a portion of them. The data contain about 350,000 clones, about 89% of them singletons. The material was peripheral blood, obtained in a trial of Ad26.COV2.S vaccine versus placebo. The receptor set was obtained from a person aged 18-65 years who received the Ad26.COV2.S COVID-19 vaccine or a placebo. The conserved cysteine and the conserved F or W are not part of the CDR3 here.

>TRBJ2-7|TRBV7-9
ASSLEQAITYEQY
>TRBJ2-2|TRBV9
ASSIGTGELF
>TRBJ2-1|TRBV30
AWKGNSASYNEQF
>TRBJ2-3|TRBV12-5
ASVAAGGTDTQY
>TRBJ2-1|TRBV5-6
ASSLVPGGLF
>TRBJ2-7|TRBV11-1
ASSFLQGYEQY
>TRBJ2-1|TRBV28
ASSSNPDRGNEQF
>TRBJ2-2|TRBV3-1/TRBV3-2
ASSPSTGTGELF
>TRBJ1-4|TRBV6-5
ASSSTVPTNEKLF
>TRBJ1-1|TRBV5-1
ASSLLGQIQNTEAF
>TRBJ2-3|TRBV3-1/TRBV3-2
ASSQGRADTQY
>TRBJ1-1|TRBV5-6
ASSSTGTNTEAF
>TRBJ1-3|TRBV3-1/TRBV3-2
ASSHTGGGNTIY
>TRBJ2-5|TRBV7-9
ASSSRQGALETQY
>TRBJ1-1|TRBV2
ASSKMNTEAF
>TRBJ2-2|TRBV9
ASSVETSGTSGELF
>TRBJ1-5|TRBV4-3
ASSQDTGTNNQPQH
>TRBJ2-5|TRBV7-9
ASSLGRRETQY
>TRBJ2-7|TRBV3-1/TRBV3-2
ASSHASGVRERSYEQY
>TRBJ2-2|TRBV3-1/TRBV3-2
ASSPYGVSNTGELF
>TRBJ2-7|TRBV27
ASSERTSGLSYEQY
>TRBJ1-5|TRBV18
ASSLYGPPRSLNQPQH
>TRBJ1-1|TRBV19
ASMQYQGTVNTEAF
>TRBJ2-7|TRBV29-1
SVSLRTSGSEQY
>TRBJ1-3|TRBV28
ASSSTGSSGNTIY
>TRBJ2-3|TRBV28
ASSSTGGGTDTQY
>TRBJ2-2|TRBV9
ASSVGATYTGELF
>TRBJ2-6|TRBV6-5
ASRTGSSGANVLT
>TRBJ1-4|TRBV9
ASSLRTGEGFSEKLF
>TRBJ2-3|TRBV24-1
ATSETTDTQY
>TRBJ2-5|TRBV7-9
ASSFPGLAGTQETQY
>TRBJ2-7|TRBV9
ASSVRDSFLYEQY
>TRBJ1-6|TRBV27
ASSLQGMGHSPLH
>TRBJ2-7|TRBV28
ASMGSDYEQY
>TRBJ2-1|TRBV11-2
ASSVDRGSYNEQF
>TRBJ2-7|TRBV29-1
SVGRLAGDEQY
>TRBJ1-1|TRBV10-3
AIKGQTNTEAF